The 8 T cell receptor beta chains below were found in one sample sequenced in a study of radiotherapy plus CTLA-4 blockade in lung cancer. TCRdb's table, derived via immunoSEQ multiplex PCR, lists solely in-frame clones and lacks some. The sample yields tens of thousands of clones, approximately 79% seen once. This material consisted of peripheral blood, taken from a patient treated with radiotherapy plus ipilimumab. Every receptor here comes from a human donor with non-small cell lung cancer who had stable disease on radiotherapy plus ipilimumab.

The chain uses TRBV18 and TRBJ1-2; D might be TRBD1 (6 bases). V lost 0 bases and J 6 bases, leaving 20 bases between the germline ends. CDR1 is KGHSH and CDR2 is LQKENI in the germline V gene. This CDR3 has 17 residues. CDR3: CASSPPDLTGWLHGYTF. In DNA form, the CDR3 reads TGTGCCAGCTCACCACCCGATCTTACAGGGTGGCTACATGGCTACACCTTC.

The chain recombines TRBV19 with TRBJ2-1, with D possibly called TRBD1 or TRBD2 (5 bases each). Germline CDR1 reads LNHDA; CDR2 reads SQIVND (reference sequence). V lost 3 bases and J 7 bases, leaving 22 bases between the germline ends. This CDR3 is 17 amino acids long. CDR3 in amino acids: CASSMVWAGRLQNEQFF. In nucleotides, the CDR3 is TGTGCCAGTAGTATGGTATGGGCAGGGAGATTACAGAATGAGCAGTTCTTC.

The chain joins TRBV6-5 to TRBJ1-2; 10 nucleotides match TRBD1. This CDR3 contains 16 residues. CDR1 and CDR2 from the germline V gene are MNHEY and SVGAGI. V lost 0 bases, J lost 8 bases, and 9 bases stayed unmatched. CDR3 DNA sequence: TGTGCCAGCAGTTACTCGCGGGGACAGGGGAGAGGAGGCTACACCTTC. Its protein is CASSYSRGQGRGGYTF.

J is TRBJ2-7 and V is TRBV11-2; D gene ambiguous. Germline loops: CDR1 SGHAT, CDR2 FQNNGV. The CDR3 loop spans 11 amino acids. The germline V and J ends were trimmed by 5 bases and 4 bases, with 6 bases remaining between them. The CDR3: CASSPYYEQYF. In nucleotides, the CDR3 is TGTGCCAGCAGCCCGTATTACGAGCAGTACTTC.

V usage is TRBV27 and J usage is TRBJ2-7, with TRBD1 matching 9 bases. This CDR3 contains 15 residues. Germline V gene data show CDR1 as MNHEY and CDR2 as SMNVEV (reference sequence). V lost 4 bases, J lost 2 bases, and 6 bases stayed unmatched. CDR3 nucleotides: TGTGCCAGCAGTTATCGTGGACAGGGGACCTACGAGCAGTACGTC. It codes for CASSYRGQGTYEQYV.

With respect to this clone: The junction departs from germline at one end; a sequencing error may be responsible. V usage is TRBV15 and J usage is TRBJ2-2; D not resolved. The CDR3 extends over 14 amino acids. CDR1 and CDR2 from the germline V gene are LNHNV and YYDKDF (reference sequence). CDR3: CAASPRTNTGELFF. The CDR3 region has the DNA TGTGCCGCCAGCCCGCGAACCAACACCGGGGAGCTGTTTTTT. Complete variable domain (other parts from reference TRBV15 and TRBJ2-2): DAMVIQNPRYQVTQFGKPVTLSCSQTLNHNVMYWYQQKSSQAPKLLFHYYDKDFNNEADTPDNFQSRRPNTSFCFLDIRSPGLGDTAMYLCAASPRTNTGELFFGEGSRLTVL.

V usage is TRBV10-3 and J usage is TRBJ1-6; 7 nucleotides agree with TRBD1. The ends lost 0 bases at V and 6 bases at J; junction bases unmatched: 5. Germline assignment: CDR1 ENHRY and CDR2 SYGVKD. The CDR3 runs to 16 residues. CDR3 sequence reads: CAISESGRGFNSPLHF. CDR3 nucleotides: TGTGCCATCAGTGAGTCTGGCAGGGGGTTTAATTCACCCCTCCACTTT.

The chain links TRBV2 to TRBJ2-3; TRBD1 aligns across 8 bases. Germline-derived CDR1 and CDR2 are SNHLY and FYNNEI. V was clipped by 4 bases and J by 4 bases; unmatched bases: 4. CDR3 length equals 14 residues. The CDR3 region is CASSGTGKPDTQYF. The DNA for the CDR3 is TGTGCCAGCAGTGGGACAGGGAAACCAGATACGCAGTATTTT. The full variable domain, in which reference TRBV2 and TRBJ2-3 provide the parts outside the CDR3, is EPEVTQTPSHQVTQMGQEVILRCVPISNHLYFYWYRQILGQKVEFLVSFYNNEISEKSEIFDDQFSVERPDGSNFTLKIRSTKLEDSAMYFCASSGTGKPDTQYFGPGTRLTVL.